This T cell receptor beta chain originates from a study of blood T cell repertoires in COVID-19 (dated by TCRdb to the early 2020s). For the study in its entirety: The collaborator samples originated in the United States, Italy and Spain and spanned the acute and convalescent phases of COVID-19. The material from the prospective study consisted of cDNA or gDNA derived from T cells, B-cell-depleted T cells, or PBMCs. Deeply sampled blood TCRbeta repertoires from subjects exposed to, actively infected with, or recovered from COVID-19 were included in the dataset. A freely available public database, intended as a resource for researchers studying the immune response to SARS-CoV-2, is where the repertoires were released. The samples were drawn from two sources: the first 160 participants of the ongoing ImmuneRACE study, and 1,200 or so subjects contributed by 6 global collaborators. A de-identified subject ID, COVID-19 status, age in years and sex were almost always included in the sample metadata. Where available, HLA class I and class II types were obtained from metadata supplied by the sample provider rather than from assay-based typing.

A remark on this clone: Its antigen target is currently unknown. No base-level quality is on record; no much larger clone is a single base apart.

Enrolling through a virtual design, the prospective study's participants ranged in age from roughly 18 to 89 years and lived across 24 United States geographic areas. In the prospective study, participants were assigned to cohorts based on the clinical history participants reported in a screening survey and a study questionnaire. In the prospective study, whole blood, serum and a nasopharyngeal or oropharyngeal swab were collected from each participant by mobile phlebotomists. Over a 2-month period, participants in the prospective study had the option of providing additional blood draws and questionnaires. Before DNA extraction, prospective study blood samples were shipped either frozen or at room temperature. TCRbeta CDR3 regions were amplified from genomic DNA by means of the immunoSEQ Assay, a bias-controlled multiplex PCR. From the authors' description of their analysis: The number of nucleated cells in each sample was estimated from the amplification of reference gene primers within the assay. To quantify the absolute abundance of each unique TCRbeta CDR3 rearrangement, sequence reads were collapsed and filtered. For each sample, productive Simpson clonality was calculated as the square root of Simpson's diversity index over productive rearrangements. TCRdb took over this immuneACCESS table, retaining in-frame rearrangements with V and J assigned. Such tables are incomplete; in checked studies, under half of the missing clones stem from an unresolved V gene, and the remainder is unexplained. Clone size and V and J calls were adopted from that table, with D and trimming inferred from the DNA. This sample comprises approximately 190,000 clones, 65% to 90% of them detected only once. Clones ranked in the top ten supply under 6.5% of the sample.

Taken from the germline V gene (reference sequence), the CDR1 and CDR2 loops are GTSNPN and SVGIG. Its CDR3 holds 12 amino acids, cysteine through phenylalanine. Left in the record is the CDR3 DNA by itself, 36 bases read in frame from the first base. Study-wide findings and limitations: How much clinical and demographic metadata was included differed by source and by participant, and the metadata was provided uncurated.

The TCR comes from a woman aged 55-69 years with acute COVID-19. The sequencing sample was made of PBMCs or T cells enriched from blood (not recorded which). The sequence joins TRBV30 to TRBJ1-3; the D gene assignment is ambiguous. The DNA sequence is given as TGTGCTTCGGGGATGACCGGGAACACCATATATTTT. Protein translation: CASGMTGNTIYF.